Presented here are 20 T cell receptor beta chains from one specimen sequenced in a study of neoadjuvant anti-PD-1 for oral cavity cancer. Sequenced by immunoSEQ multiplex PCR; TCRdb stores in-frame clones only, minus some. The sample has roughly 36,000 clones; around 40% are singletons. As for time point: after neoadjuvant nivolumab, at surgical resection. This sample comprised tumor tissue, obtained after nivolumab (anti-PD-1) treatment. Receptors originate from a person aged 40 to 85 with oral cavity squamous cell carcinoma.

V and J are TRBV28 and TRBJ2-5; no clear D. The CDR3 runs to 11 residues. The V gene lost 6 bases and the J gene lost 5 bases, with 7 bases spanning the gap. Looked up from germline, CDR1 is MDHEN and CDR2 is SYDVKM. The CDR3 here is CASSRRETQYF. CDR3 coding DNA: TGTGCCAGCAGCCGCCGGGAGACCCAGTACTTC. Complete variable domain (other parts from reference TRBV28 and TRBJ2-5): DVKVTQSSRYLVKRTGEKVFLECVQDMDHENMFWYRQDPGLGLRLIYFSYDVKMKEKGDIPEGYSVSREKKERFSLILESASTNQTSMYLCASSRRETQYFGPGTRLLVL.

J is TRBJ2-7 and V is TRBV7-2, with D uncertain. The V end lost 1 base, the J end lost 3 bases, and 7 bases lay between the germline ends. The CDR3 contains 13 residues. Germline V gives CDR1 SGHTA, CDR2 FQGNSA. The CDR3 sequence is CASSLDQNYEQYF. The CDR3 bases are TGTGCCAGCAGCTTAGACCAAAACTACGAGCAGTACTTC.

J is TRBJ2-1 and V is TRBV12-2; TRBD1, as called in the table, went unchecked against the DNA. TRBV12-2 is annotated as a pseudogene. The CDR3 is 14 residues long. The DNA for the CDR3 is TGTGCAAGTCGCCCCAGGATATCATACAATGAGCAGTTCTTC. It translates to CASRPRISYNEQFF.

This clone was counted a few times. The V call is TRBV21-1, the J call TRBJ2-1; the tabulated D call, TRBD2, remains unverified against the DNA. TRBV21-1 is marked as a pseudogene. The CDR3 runs 17 residues. DNA of the CDR3: TGTGCCAGCAGCACTAGGGGCTGGCGGGAGGGCCCCAATGAGCAGTTCTTC. Its translation: CASSTRGWREGPNEQFF.

This clone was seen a handful of times. The V and J genes are TRBV7-3 and TRBJ2-1, with 10 bases matching TRBD2. Trimming cost V 2 bases and J 6 bases; bases outside gene matches: 4. Germline values: CDR1 SGHTA, CDR2 FQGTGA. The CDR3 is made up of 15 amino acids. For the CDR3, the DNA is TGTGCCAGCAGCTTACTAGCGGGAGACGTCAATGAGCAGTTCTTC. Its translation: CASSLLAGDVNEQFF.

This clone was observed at least ten times. This chain connects TRBV10-3 to TRBJ2-1; TRBD2 is a possible D gene (6 bases). V shed 9 bases and J shed 0 bases, with 12 bases lying between them. Germline V gene lookup returns CDR1 ENHRY and CDR2 SYGVKD. The CDR3 extends over 14 amino acids. The CDR3 DNA follows: TGTGCCATGGGGGACGGGGGCTCCTACAATGAGCAGTTCTTC. Amino acids: CAMGDGGSYNEQFF.

By share, this clone counts as medium-sized (0.01 to 0.1%). The chain is built from TRBV4-2 and TRBJ1-1; D unclear. Per the germline V gene, CDR1 is LGHNA and CDR2 is YNFKEQ. CDR3 size: 12 residues. V dropped 4 bases and J dropped 1 base, with 4 bases sitting between them. CDR3 DNA: TGTGCCAGCAGCCTGACGAACACTGAAGCTTTCTTT. Residues: CASSLTNTEAFF.

This clone was counted a few times. J is TRBJ1-2 and V is TRBV9, with D possibly matching TRBD1 (6 bases). The germline V and J ends were trimmed by 3 bases and 5 bases, with 14 bases remaining between them. The CDR3 consists of 14 residues. The germline V gene encodes CDR1 SGDLS and CDR2 YYNGEE. The chain's CDR3 is CASSAGTPKYGYTF. CDR3 DNA: TGTGCCAGCAGCGCCGGGACACCAAAATATGGCTACACCTTC.

Only a few counts were recorded for this clone. The chain is built from TRBV7-7 and TRBJ2-1; 12 bases agree with TRBD2. Germline lookup yields CDR1 SSHAT and CDR2 FNYEAQ (reference sequence). This CDR3 is built from 16 residues. J gave up 4 bases and V 6 bases, and 7 bases lay outside the gene matches. In nucleotides, the CDR3 is TGTGCCAGCAGACTGAGGACTAGCGGGGATTACAATGAGCAGTTCTTC. This codes for CASRLRTSGDYNEQFF.

In its sample, this clone was seen many times. This chain joins TRBV15 and TRBJ2-7; unclear D gene. The germline V gene has CDR1 LNHNV and CDR2 YYDKDF (reference sequence). Trimming took 0 bases from V and 7 from J, leaving 10 bases between them. The CDR3 contains 13 residues. The CDR3 DNA is TGTGCCACCAGCAGAGATCGACGATGGGAGCAGTACTTC. Amino acids: CATSRDRRWEQYF.

This clone was recorded a few times. The chain is built from TRBV20-1 and TRBJ2-1; D not resolved. The CDR3 loop spans 11 amino acids. The V and J ends lost 4 bases and 9 bases respectively, with 10 bases between them. CDR1 and CDR2 (germline): DFQATT, SNEGSKA (reference sequence). The CDR3 DNA is TGCAGTGCTAATCTCATTGGTGAGCAGTTCTTC. This codes for CSANLIGEQFF.

This sequence joins TRBV6-1 and TRBJ1-5, with D perhaps TRBD1 (6 bases). The CDR3 length is 14 residues. CDR1 is MNHNS and CDR2 is SASEGT in the germline V gene. V lost 6 bases and J lost 5, with 14 bases in between. The CDR3 DNA is TGTGCCAGCAGCGCCCCCGGGACACATCAGCCCCAGCATTTT. Encoded protein: CASSAPGTHQPQHF.

The CDR3 DNA sequence: TGTGCCAGCAGCTTAGGAGGGACAAGGGCGAACACCGGGGAGCTGTTTTTT. This codes for CASSLGGTRANTGELFF. The chain has TRBV11-3 and TRBJ2-2; D is possibly TRBD1 (6 bases). V was clipped by 1 base and J by 0 bases, with 12 bases between them. Germline CDR1 SGHNT, CDR2 YENEEA. The CDR3 loop spans 17 amino acids.

This clone was detected a few times. The rearrangement joins TRBV30 to TRBJ2-7; 11 nucleotides align to TRBD2. Germline V gene lookup returns CDR1 GTSNPN and CDR2 SVGIG (reference sequence). The CDR3 has 14 amino acids. V lost 0 bases and J lost 2; bases outside the gene matches: 0. CDR3 DNA sequence: TGTGCCTGGAGTGTACTAGCGGGGGCCTACGAGCAGTACTTC. Its protein is CAWSVLAGAYEQYF.

The chain recombines TRBV28 with TRBJ2-2, with 8 bases identical to TRBD2. The length of the CDR3 is 15 residues. Looked up from germline, CDR1 is MDHEN and CDR2 is SYDVKM. The V segment lost 5 bases and the J segment 4 bases; nucleotides outside the gene matches: 6. The CDR3 here is CASSIGLASTGELFF. The CDR3 region has the DNA TGTGCCAGCAGTATCGGACTAGCCAGCACCGGGGAGCTGTTTTTT.

This sequence joins TRBV7-3 and TRBJ2-1; 7 bases map to TRBD2. The CDR3 is made up of 12 amino acids. CDR1 and CDR2 (germline): SGHTA, FQGTGA. Trimming removed 5 bases from V and 11 bases from J; junction bases left unmatched: 6. The CDR3 spells CASSRVGLQQFF. CDR3 in DNA: TGTGCCAGCAGCCGGGTGGGACTACAGCAGTTCTTC.

This clone was seen repeatedly, ten times or more. The V and J genes are TRBV29-1 and TRBJ1-4; D remains unclear. CDR1 and CDR2 from the germline V gene are SQVTM and ANQGSEA. The germline V and J ends were trimmed by 4 bases and 8 bases, with 8 bases remaining between them. The CDR3 consists of 11 residues. The CDR3 region is CSVVRSEKLFF. The CDR3, as DNA: TGCAGCGTTGTTAGGAGCGAAAAACTGTTTTTT.

This clone was counted a few times. The chain is built from TRBV18 and TRBJ2-7; D unclear. Germline V gene data show CDR1 as KGHSH and CDR2 as LQKENI. This CDR3 is 15 amino acids long. V lost 1 base and J 0 bases, leaving 10 bases between the germline ends. This chain's CDR3 is CASSPQGWDSYEQYF. DNA of the CDR3: TGTGCCAGCTCACCACAGGGATGGGACTCCTACGAGCAGTACTTC.

CDR3 in amino acids: CASSTSGRTDDEQYF. The DNA of the CDR3 is TGTGCCAGCAGCACTAGCGGGAGGACGGATGACGAGCAGTACTTC. The chain has TRBV5-8 and TRBJ2-7, with TRBD2 identical over 12 bases. Per the germline V gene, CDR1 is SGHTS and CDR2 is YDEGEE. Trimming cost V 4 bases and J 5 bases; bases outside gene matches: 7. The CDR3 length is 15 residues. The whole variable domain, filled in from reference TRBV5-8 and TRBJ2-7, reads EAGVTQSPTHLIKTRGQQATLRCSPISGHTSVYWYQQALGLGLQFLLWYDEGEERNRGNFPPRFSGRQFPNYSSELNVNALELEDSALYLCASSTSGRTDDEQYFGPGTRLTVT.

The sample holds many counts of this clone. V and J are TRBV19 and TRBJ1-2, with D hard to call. CDR3 length: 13 residues. Germline loops: CDR1 LNHDA, CDR2 SQIVND (reference sequence). V lost 2 bases and J lost 8, with 12 bases in between. CDR3 sequence reads: CASSIYGLGGYTF. The CDR3 nucleotides read TGTGCCAGTAGTATATACGGGCTTGGAGGCTACACCTTC.